This T cell receptor (beta chain) originates from a study of cytomegalovirus exposure and HLA in healthy donors. Details on this clone: What it recognizes is unknown.

The PCR made use of 60 Vbeta and 13 Jbeta primers. The table came from immunoSEQ multiplex PCR; TCRdb's copy has only in-frame clones and leaves some out. The profile shows about 280,000 clones, around 90% of them singletons. Study conclusions and caveats: Productive status was seen about 87% or about 30% of the time for most TCR beta V segments in an earlier analysis. Upon later analysis, HLA-associated TCR beta chains proved more clonally expanded than other, equally common chains. Immune exposure information comprised only CMV serostatus.

The source material was PBMCs. This TCR came from a woman aged 18-29 years in good health and CMV-seronegative.

The CDR3 region has the DNA TGTGCCAGCAGCGTAGGAGGGGGCTTTTCCTACAATGAGCAGTTCTTC. Translated, it gives CASSVGGGFSYNEQFF. This chain links TRBV9 with TRBJ2-1; 7 bases agree with TRBD1. The CDR3 spans 16 residues. Losses at the gene ends were 0 bases for V and 1 base for J; bases not matched to a gene: 4. The germline CDR1 and CDR2 sequences are SGDLS and YYNGEE.